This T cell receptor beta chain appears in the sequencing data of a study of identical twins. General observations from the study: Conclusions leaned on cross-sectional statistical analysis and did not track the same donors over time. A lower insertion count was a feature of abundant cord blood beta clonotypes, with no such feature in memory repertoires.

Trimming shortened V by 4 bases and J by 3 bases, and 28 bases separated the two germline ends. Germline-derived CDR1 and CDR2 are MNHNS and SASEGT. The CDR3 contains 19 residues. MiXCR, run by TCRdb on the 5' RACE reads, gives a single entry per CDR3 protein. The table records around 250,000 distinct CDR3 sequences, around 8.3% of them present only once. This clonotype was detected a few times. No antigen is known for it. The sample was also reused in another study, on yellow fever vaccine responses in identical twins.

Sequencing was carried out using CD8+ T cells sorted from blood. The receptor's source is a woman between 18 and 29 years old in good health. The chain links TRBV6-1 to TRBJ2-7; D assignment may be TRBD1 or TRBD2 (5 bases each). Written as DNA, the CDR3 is TGTGCCAGCAGTGTTCCTGGGGGTTGGCAGGCCGACTTTAACTACGAGCAGTACTTC. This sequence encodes CASSVPGGWQADFNYEQYF.